The next 28 T cell receptor beta chains were all read from a single sample in a study of brain T cells in children with intractable seizures. Only in-frame clones appear in the TCRdb table, and some are missing; sequencing was by immunoSEQ multiplex PCR. The sample lists about 80,000 clones, under 95% seen once, with 24% in the top ten. Specimen: peripheral blood, collected at surgery. The receptor set was obtained from a girl aged 2 to 9 with Rasmussen encephalitis and intractable seizures.

The table lists this clone with a count of one. The rearrangement joins TRBV12-5 to TRBJ1-1; TRBD1 agrees at 9 bases. The CDR3 spans 17 residues. The ends lost 1 base at V and 4 bases at J; junction bases unmatched: 10. Germline lookup yields CDR1 LGHNT and CDR2 FRNRAP. In nucleotides, the CDR3 is TGTGCTAGTGGTTTGGCCACCGGGACAGGGTCGGTCACTGAAGCTTTCTTT. Translated, it gives CASGLATGTGSVTEAFF.

The chain couples TRBV27 to TRBJ2-6, with D perhaps given as TRBD1 or TRBD2 (5 bases each). V shed 3 bases and J shed 0 bases, with 18 bases lying between them. The CDR3 consists of 19 residues. Germline CDR1 and CDR2: MNHEY and SMNVEV (reference sequence). The CDR3 loop is CASSFRGAGRFSGANVLTF. In DNA, the CDR3 is TGTGCCAGCAGTTTTCGAGGGGCAGGCCGCTTCTCTGGGGCCAACGTCCTGACTTTC.

The chain uses TRBV4-1 and TRBJ2-5; D call uncertain. The CDR3 has 13 residues. V lost 4 bases, J lost 3 bases, and 9 bases lay in between. Per the germline V gene, CDR1 is MGHRA and CDR2 is YSYEKL. DNA for the CDR3: TGCGCCAGCAGCCTACAAACAGAAGAGACCCAGTACTTC. Translated, it gives CASSLQTEETQYF.

The chain has TRBV14 and TRBJ1-2; D remains unclear. The germline V gene encodes CDR1 SGHDN and CDR2 FVKESK. This CDR3 has 17 residues. The V gene lost 0 bases and the J gene lost 8 bases, with 22 bases spanning the gap. The CDR3 here is CASSQDHPRVVGRGYTF. Written as DNA, the CDR3 is TGTGCCAGCAGCCAAGATCATCCGAGGGTGGTAGGACGCGGCTACACCTTC.

V usage is TRBV9 and J usage is TRBJ1-5; D is undetermined. CDR3 length: 15 residues. Germline CDR1 and CDR2: SGDLS and YYNGEE. V lost 3 bases, J lost 0 bases, and 10 bases lay in between. The CDR3 sequence: CASSAGLYSNQPQHF. For the CDR3, the DNA is TGTGCCAGCAGCGCGGGGTTATATAGCAATCAGCCCCAGCATTTT.

V gene TRBV2 combines with J gene TRBJ1-1; D may be TRBD1 (6 bases). CDR1 and CDR2 from the germline V gene are SNHLY and FYNNEI. Trimming removed 4 bases at V and 0 bases at J, with 9 bases between. CDR3 size: 14 residues. CDR3 sequence (DNA): TGTGCCAGCAGTGGAGGACAGTTGAACACTGAAGCTTTCTTT. Its translation is CASSGGQLNTEAFF.

The chain uses TRBV5-6 and TRBJ2-1; a weak D match, TRBD2 (6 bases). The germline gives CDR1 SGHDT, CDR2 YYEEEE. The V and J ends lost 4 bases and 10 bases respectively, with 12 bases between them. The CDR3 runs to 12 residues. CDR3 protein: CASSNSGREQFF. The DNA for the CDR3 is TGTGCCAGCAGCAATAGCGGTAGGGAGCAGTTCTTC.

The chain joins TRBV29-1 to TRBJ2-7; D gene uncertain. V was trimmed by 2 bases and J by 3 bases, leaving 5 bases between them. The CDR3 sequence is 11 residues long. Germline CDR1 is SQVTM and CDR2 is ANQGSEA. CDR3 sequence: CSVETGYEQYF. DNA for the CDR3: TGCAGCGTTGAAACGGGCTACGAGCAGTACTTC.

The chain employs TRBV25-1 and TRBJ1-6, with D unresolved. The CDR3 covers 15 residues. CDR1 is MGHDK and CDR2 is SYGVNS in the germline V gene. V lost 5 bases and J lost 0, with 8 bases in between. CDR3 nucleotide sequence: TGTGCCAGCAGTTCGGGGAGCTCCTATAATTCACCCCTCCACTTT. It specifies CASSSGSSYNSPLHF.

The chain recombines TRBV19 with TRBJ2-3; D call uncertain. Germline V gene data show CDR1 as LNHDA and CDR2 as SQIVND (reference sequence). The CDR3 is made up of 15 amino acids. V gave up 0 bases and J gave up 0 bases, with 7 bases separating them. CDR3 nucleotide sequence: TGTGCCAGTAGTATAGATCACGGTAGCACAGATACGCAGTATTTT. It is translated as CASSIDHGSTDTQYF.

The chain is built from TRBV24-1 and TRBJ2-5; D is ambiguous. Deletions cut 9 bases from V and 4 bases from J, with 8 bases between. Germline V gene sequence: CDR1 KGHDR, CDR2 SFDVKD. The length of the CDR3 is 11 residues. The CDR3 nucleotides read TGTGCCACCGGTAAAAGAGAGACCCAGTACTTC. Protein: CATGKRETQYF.

The chain employs TRBV28 and TRBJ1-2; D is ambiguous. The V end lost 6 bases, the J end lost 8 bases, and 22 bases lay between the germline ends. CDR3 length: 15 residues. Germline values: CDR1 MDHEN, CDR2 SYDVKM. CDR3 coding DNA: TGTGCCAGCAGACTACCGGGCGGTCTACAGTCGGGCTACACCTTC. It yields the protein CASRLPGGLQSGYTF.

The chain couples TRBV2 to TRBJ1-2; a weak D match, TRBD1 (6 bases). The V end was cut by 4 bases, the J end by 8 bases, with 20 bases between. The germline V gene has CDR1 SNHLY and CDR2 FYNNEI. The CDR3 runs 15 residues. CDR3 in DNA: TGTGCCAGCAGTGTTGGGGGCAGGGACTTGATCGGCTACACCTTC. This encodes CASSVGGRDLIGYTF. The complete variable domain, with remaining parts taken from reference TRBV2 and TRBJ1-2, reads EPEVTQTPSHQVTQMGQEVILRCVPISNHLYFYWYRQILGQKVEFLVSFYNNEISEKSEIFDDQFSVERPDGSNFTLKIRSTKLEDSAMYFCASSVGGRDLIGYTFGSGTRLTVV.

The chain carries TRBV5-5 and TRBJ1-2; 8 bases line up with TRBD1. The CDR3 contains 15 residues. The germline CDR1 and CDR2 sequences are SGHKS and YYEKEE (reference sequence). Germline trimming cut 1 base from V and 10 bases from J; bases unmatched to any gene: 12. Written as DNA, the CDR3 is TGTGCCAGCAGCTTGTTCCGGGACAGGCTACCGAACTACACCTTC. Its protein product is CASSLFRDRLPNYTF.

CDR3 in amino acids: CASSLFPSNQPQHF. In DNA, the CDR3 is TGTGCCAGCAGTTTATTCCCTAGCAATCAGCCCCAGCATTTT. The chain links TRBV27 to TRBJ1-5; D gene ambiguous. Trimming shortened V by 1 base and J by 0 bases, and 4 bases separated the two germline ends. The germline V gene encodes CDR1 MNHEY and CDR2 SMNVEV (reference sequence). The CDR3 covers 14 residues.

This clone was recorded only once. V gene TRBV5-6 combines with J gene TRBJ2-6; D not resolved. CDR1 is SGHDT and CDR2 is YYEEEE in the germline V gene. Deletions cut 0 bases from V and 2 bases from J, with 6 bases between. The CDR3 runs to 15 residues. CDR3 in amino acids: CASSLGNPGANVLTF. The CDR3 nucleotides read TGTGCCAGCAGCTTGGGAAATCCTGGGGCCAACGTCCTGACTTTC.

The V call is TRBV2, the J call TRBJ2-1, with TRBD2 identical over 9 bases. Trimming cost V 8 bases and J 7 bases; bases outside gene matches: 6. Germline-derived CDR1 and CDR2 are SNHLY and FYNNEI. This CDR3 spans 13 amino acids. The CDR3 DNA reads as TGTGCCAGCCTATTCACTAGCGGGAATGAGCAGTTCTTC. Its protein is CASLFTSGNEQFF.

The chain joins TRBV19 to TRBJ1-2; D gene ambiguous. Germline loops: CDR1 LNHDA, CDR2 SQIVND (reference sequence). Trimming removed 2 bases at V and 6 bases at J, with 13 bases between. This CDR3 has 14 amino acids. The CDR3: CASSISAALHGYTF. As DNA, the CDR3 is TGTGCCAGTAGTATATCCGCGGCGTTGCATGGCTACACCTTC.

The chain carries TRBV19 and TRBJ2-1, with D tentatively TRBD2 (5 bases). V dropped 1 base and J dropped 2 bases, with 15 bases sitting between them. This CDR3 has 17 amino acids. In germline, CDR1 is LNHDA, CDR2 SQIVND (reference sequence). CDR3 nucleotide sequence: TGTGCCAGTAGTATAGCGTTCACGGACTTGCCCTACAATGAGCAGTTCTTC. This translates into CASSIAFTDLPYNEQFF.

V and J are TRBV5-6 and TRBJ1-1, with D possibly being TRBD1 (6 bases). The CDR3 contains 15 residues. Germline V gene data show CDR1 as SGHDT and CDR2 as YYEEEE. The V end was cut by 1 base, the J end by 5 bases, with 15 bases between. The CDR3, as DNA: TGTGCCAGCAGCTTGCGTTCAGGGGCGCAAACTGAAGCTTTCTTT. Residues: CASSLRSGAQTEAFF.

The chain couples TRBV10-2 to TRBJ1-5; 7 bases map to TRBD1. The germline V gene encodes CDR1 WSHSY and CDR2 SAAADI. The length of the CDR3 is 15 residues. The ends lost 4 bases at V and 6 bases at J; junction bases unmatched: 9. CDR3 in DNA: TGCGCCAGCAGTGGAGACAGGGTTGCCCCTCAGCCCCAGCATTTT. As protein: CASSGDRVAPQPQHF.

J is TRBJ1-1 and V is TRBV29-1; D remains ambiguous. V lost 4 bases and J lost 6, with 3 bases in between. CDR3 length: 9 amino acids. CDR1 is SQVTM and CDR2 is ANQGSEA in the germline V gene. This chain's CDR3 is CSVAPEAFF. The CDR3, as DNA: TGCAGCGTTGCCCCTGAAGCTTTCTTT.

The chain combines TRBV29-1 with TRBJ1-5, with TRBD1 matching 9 bases. Germline V gene sequence: CDR1 SQVTM, CDR2 ANQGSEA. The junction had 5 bases not matched to a gene; V was cut back by 7 bases and J by 4 bases. This CDR3 has 13 residues. The CDR3 here is CSALQGANQPQHF. The CDR3 DNA is TGCAGCGCCCTACAGGGGGCAAATCAGCCCCAGCATTTT. The variable domain in full, with the rest retrieved from reference TRBV29-1 and TRBJ1-5, is SAVISQKPSRDICQRGTSLTIQCQVDSQVTMMFWYRQQPGQSLTLIATANQGSEATYESGFVIDKFPISRPNLTFSTLTVSNMSPEDSSIYLCSALQGANQPQHFGDGTRLSIL.

The chain uses TRBV9 and TRBJ1-2, with no clear D. CDR1 is SGDLS and CDR2 is YYNGEE in the germline V gene. The CDR3 spans 14 residues. V was cut by 7 bases and J by 2 bases, with 15 bases left in between. CDR3 residues: CASGPGRVNYGYTF. The CDR3 nucleotides are TGTGCCAGCGGACCAGGACGGGTAAACTATGGCTACACCTTC.

The chain carries TRBV29-1 and TRBJ2-3; D possibly corresponds to TRBD2 (5 bases). CDR1 and CDR2 from the germline V gene are SQVTM and ANQGSEA. This CDR3 spans 15 amino acids. Trimming took 2 bases from V and 0 from J, leaving 12 bases between them. The CDR3 DNA sequence: TGCAGCGTTGAACCTGCTAGCACTAGCACAGATACGCAGTATTTT. Amino acids: CSVEPASTSTDTQYF.

This rearrangement joins TRBV9 to TRBJ1-2; maybe TRBD1 (5 bases). The CDR3 spans 14 residues. Between the trimmed V and J ends, which lost 3 bases and 4 bases, there was a span of 13 bases. Germline V gene sequence: CDR1 SGDLS, CDR2 YYNGEE. In DNA, the CDR3 is TGTGCCAGCAGCGACCGGACAACGACCTATGGCTACACCTTC. It specifies CASSDRTTTYGYTF.

In its sample, this clone was seen once. The genes are TRBV6-1 and TRBJ1-6, with D possibly matching TRBD1 (5 bases). Trimming stripped 1 base from V and 9 bases from J, with 10 bases between. The CDR3 spans 14 residues. Germline CDR1 is MNHNS and CDR2 is SASEGT. The CDR3 protein is CASSEGGSGSPLHF. As DNA, the CDR3 is TGTGCCAGCAGTGAAGGGGGCTCAGGTTCACCCCTCCACTTT.

This clone has a single count. The sample has other DNA sequences that encode this CDR3 too. In nucleotides, the CDR3 is TGTGCCAGCAGTTACGGGGGGTCCTCCTACAATGAGCAGTTCTTC. It encodes CASSYGGSSYNEQFF. The chain links TRBV6-5 to TRBJ2-1; D perhaps matches TRBD2 (6 bases). Germline values: CDR1 MNHEY, CDR2 SVGAGI. The V end was cut by 2 bases, the J end by 0 bases, with 8 bases between. This CDR3 region has 15 residues.